This T cell receptor beta chain was captured in a study of blood T cell repertoires in COVID-19. Study context: Samples of COVID-19 (acute and convalescent) were obtained from the United States, Italy and Spain. From T cells, B-cell-depleted T cells, or PBMCs came the material, which was cDNA or gDNA.

Per the germline V gene, CDR1 is SGHTA and CDR2 is FQGNSA. This CDR3 is 15 amino acids long. As regards this clone: The junction shows a germline mismatch at one end, possibly a read error.

Original processing notes: The assay estimated nucleated cells by amplifying reference gene primers. Some clones are missing from TCRdb's copy, which holds only in-frame ones; the method was immunoSEQ multiplex PCR. V, J and clone size derive from that table, while D and trimming were established from the DNA sequence. The sample consists of around 310,000 clones, roughly 90% of them appearing once. The chain is built from TRBV7-2 and TRBJ1-5; a weak D match, TRBD1 (6 bases). Sequencing used peripheral blood. This sequence originates from a woman in her forties or fifties with active or convalescent COVID-19. The CDR3, as DNA: TGTGCCAGCAGTTTAGTCGCCCAGGGGCTTCAGCCCCAGCATTTT. Amino acid sequence: CASSLVAQGLQPQHF. The full variable domain, rest sourced from reference TRBV7-2 and TRBJ1-5, is GAGVSQSPSNKVTEKGKDVELRCDPISGHTALYWYRQSLGQGLEFLIYFQGNSAPDKSGLPSDRFSAERTGGSVSTLTIQRTQQEDSAVYLCASSLVAQGLQPQHFGDGTRLSIL.